This T cell receptor (beta chain) was found in a study of blood T cell repertoires in COVID-19. Study in general: Both acute and convalescent COVID-19 samples were obtained from the United States, Italy and Spain.

Authors' data handling: Estimation of nucleated cell counts was performed using reference gene primer amplification. Libraries were prepared by immunoSEQ multiplex PCR; TCRdb keeps only in-frame clonotypes and omits some of them. V, J and clone size derive from that table, while D and trimming were established from the DNA sequence. The top ten hold 1.5% to 2% of the sample, which has around 140,000 clones, around nine tenths seen once. CDR1 MNHEY and CDR2 SVGAGI come from the germline V gene. Between the trimmed V and J ends, which lost 8 bases and 4 bases, there was a span of 21 bases. The CDR3 covers 15 residues.

J is TRBJ2-7 and V is TRBV6-5, with D maybe TRBD2 (5 bases). The TCR sequence derives from a woman aged 50 to 60 with acute or convalescent COVID-19. Source material: peripheral blood. CDR3 nucleotide sequence: TGTGCCAGCTCAAGCCGGGCCGAGAGGAGGTACGAGCAGTACTTC. It is translated as CASSSRAERRYEQYF.